The source of this T cell receptor (beta chain) is a study of blood T cells in healthy people across ages. This clonotype came up a few times. Through a sample-barcoded 5' primer and a J-beta primer mix, a second PCR was run for about 7 to 12 cycles. Tagging of each cDNA molecule was performed by a template-switch adaptor with 12 random nucleotides. MiXCR, applied by TCRdb to the 5' RACE reads, yields one record per CDR3 protein. The table lists hundreds of thousands of distinct CDR3 sequences, 58% of them singletons. With V trimmed by 7 bases and J by 0 bases, 3 bases remained unmatched. This CDR3 contains 14 residues. CDR1 and CDR2 from the germline V gene are KGHDR and SFDVKD.

The rearrangement joins TRBV24-1 to TRBJ2-3, with 7 bases aligning to TRBD1. The clonotype was recovered from a man in his fifties or sixties in good health. The sample taken for sequencing was blood. The CDR3 sequence is CATSRTGSTDTQYF. The DNA for the CDR3 is TGTGCCACCAGCAGGACAGGAAGCACAGATACGCAGTATTTT.